A single sample gave rise to the 3 T cell receptor beta chains below, sequenced in a study of vaccination and CD4 T cells after COVID-19. Cultured CD4+ T cell DNA was sequenced using the Oncomine TCR Beta short-read assay. TCRdb reanalysed the PCR reads using MiXCR and keeps one entry per CDR3 protein. The sample gives approximately 17,000 distinct CDR3 sequences, around 47% of which show up once; about 5% is in the top ten. Their cognate antigens are unknown. Treatment specified: approximately nine-day PBMC culture with coronavirus spike peptide pools or control peptides (ViraFEST assay). The specimen was CD4+ T cells from blood, cultured in vitro, collected before SARS-CoV-2 vaccination. Receptors were obtained from a human donor who had recovered from COVID-19.

The chain has TRBV21-1 and TRBJ2-5; the DNA was not used to check the table's D call, TRBD1. TRBV21-1 is assigned pseudogene status. CDR3 length equals 17 residues. The CDR3 DNA reads TGTGCCAGCAGCAAAGGTCTACCGCAGGGGGCCCAAGAGACCCAGTACTTC. Amino acid sequence: CASSKGLPQGAQETQYF.

V and J are TRBV6-1 and TRBJ2-6; possible D gene TRBD2, 7 bases. CDR1 is MNHNS, CDR2 SASEGT, per germline. CDR3 length equals 15 residues. Trimming shortened V by 4 bases and J by 7 bases, and 14 bases separated the two germline ends. The CDR3 DNA is TGTGCCAGCAGTGCGGGAGGACAGTTAGCCAACGTCCTGACTTTC. Protein product: CASSAGGQLANVLTF.

This chain links TRBV10-3 with TRBJ2-3; the D gene is possibly TRBD1 (6 bases). V shed 0 bases and J shed 9 bases, with 19 bases lying between them. The CDR3 is 16 amino acids. In germline, CDR1 is ENHRY, CDR2 SYGVKD. CDR3 in DNA: TGTGCCATCAGTGAGTCAACTGGGGGCCTTGGAATCACGCAGTATTTT. Translated: CAISESTGGLGITQYF.